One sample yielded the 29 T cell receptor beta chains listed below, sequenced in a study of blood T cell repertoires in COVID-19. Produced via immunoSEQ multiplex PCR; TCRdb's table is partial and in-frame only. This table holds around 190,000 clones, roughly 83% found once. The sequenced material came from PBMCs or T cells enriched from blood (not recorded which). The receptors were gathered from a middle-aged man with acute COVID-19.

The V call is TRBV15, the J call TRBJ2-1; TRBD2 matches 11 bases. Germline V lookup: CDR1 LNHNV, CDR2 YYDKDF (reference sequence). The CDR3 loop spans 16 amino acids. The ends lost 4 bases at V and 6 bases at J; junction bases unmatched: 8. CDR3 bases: TGTGCCACCAGCATAGGGACTAGCGGAGGTCTCAATGAGCAGTTCTTC. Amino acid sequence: CATSIGTSGGLNEQFF.

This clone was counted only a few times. The CDR3 region has the DNA TGTGCCAGCAGCTTAGCTCGCGGAAGGCGGGCGGGAGCCCATTACAATGAGCAGTTCTTC. It is translated as CASSLARGRRAGAHYNEQFF. V and J are TRBV7-6 and TRBJ2-1, with 7 positions matching TRBD2. The V segment lost 0 bases and the J segment 4 bases; nucleotides outside the gene matches: 18. This CDR3 is built from 20 residues. CDR1 SGHVS and CDR2 FNYEAQ come from the germline V gene.

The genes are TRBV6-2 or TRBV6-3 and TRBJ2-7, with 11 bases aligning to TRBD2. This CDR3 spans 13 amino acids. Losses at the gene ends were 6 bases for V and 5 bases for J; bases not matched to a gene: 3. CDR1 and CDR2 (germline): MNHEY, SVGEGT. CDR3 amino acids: CASSTSGSNEQYF. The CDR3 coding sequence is TGTGCCAGCAGCACTAGCGGGAGCAACGAGCAGTACTTC.

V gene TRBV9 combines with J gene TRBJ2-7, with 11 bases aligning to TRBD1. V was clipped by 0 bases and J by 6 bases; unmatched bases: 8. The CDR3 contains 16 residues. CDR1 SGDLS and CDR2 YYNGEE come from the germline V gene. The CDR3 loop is CASSVDLGQGVREQYF. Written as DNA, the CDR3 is TGTGCCAGCAGCGTAGACTTGGGACAGGGGGTTCGCGAGCAGTACTTC.

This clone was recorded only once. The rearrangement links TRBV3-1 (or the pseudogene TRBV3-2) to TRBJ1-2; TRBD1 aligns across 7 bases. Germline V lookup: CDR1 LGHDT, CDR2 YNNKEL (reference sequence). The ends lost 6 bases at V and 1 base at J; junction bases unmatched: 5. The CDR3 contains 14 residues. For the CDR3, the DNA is TGTGCCAGCAGTCCCAGGGGGGTTAACTATGGCTACACCTTC. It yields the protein CASSPRGVNYGYTF.

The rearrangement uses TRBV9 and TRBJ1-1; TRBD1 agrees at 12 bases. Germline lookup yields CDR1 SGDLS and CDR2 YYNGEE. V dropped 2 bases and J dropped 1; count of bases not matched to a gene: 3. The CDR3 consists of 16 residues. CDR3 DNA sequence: TGTGCCAGCAGCGTGGGACAGGGGGCTCCGAACACTGAAGCTTTCTTT. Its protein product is CASSVGQGAPNTEAFF.

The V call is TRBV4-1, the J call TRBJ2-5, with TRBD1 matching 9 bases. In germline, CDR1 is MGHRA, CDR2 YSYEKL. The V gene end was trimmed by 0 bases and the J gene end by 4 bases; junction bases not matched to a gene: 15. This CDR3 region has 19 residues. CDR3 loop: CASSQDLRTGDFSGETQYF. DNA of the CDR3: TGCGCCAGCAGCCAAGATTTGCGGACAGGGGACTTCAGTGGAGAGACCCAGTACTTC.

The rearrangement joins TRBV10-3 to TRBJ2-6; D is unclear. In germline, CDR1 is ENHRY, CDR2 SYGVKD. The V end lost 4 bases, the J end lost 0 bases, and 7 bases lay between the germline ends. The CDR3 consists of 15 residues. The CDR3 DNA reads TGTGCCATCAGTGGGGCCGACTCTGGGGCCAACGTCCTGACTTTC. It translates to CAISGADSGANVLTF.

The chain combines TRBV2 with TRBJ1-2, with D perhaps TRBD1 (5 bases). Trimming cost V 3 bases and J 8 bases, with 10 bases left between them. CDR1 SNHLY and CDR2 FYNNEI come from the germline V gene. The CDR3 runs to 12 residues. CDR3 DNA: TGTGCCAGCAGTGACGACAGTTTCGGCTACACCTTC. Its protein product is CASSDDSFGYTF.

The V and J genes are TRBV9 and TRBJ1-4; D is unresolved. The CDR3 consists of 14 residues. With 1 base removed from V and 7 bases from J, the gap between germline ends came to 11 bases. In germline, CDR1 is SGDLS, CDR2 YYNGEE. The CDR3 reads CASSVQDVTEKLFF. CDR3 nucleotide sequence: TGTGCCAGCAGCGTACAGGATGTGACTGAAAAACTGTTTTTT.

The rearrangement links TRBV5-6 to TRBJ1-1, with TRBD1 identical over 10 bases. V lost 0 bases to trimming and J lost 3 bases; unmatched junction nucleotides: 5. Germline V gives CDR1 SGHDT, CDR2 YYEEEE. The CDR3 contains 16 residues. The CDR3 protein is CASSLVPGQGHTEAFF. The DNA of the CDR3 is TGTGCCAGCAGCTTGGTCCCGGGACAGGGGCACACTGAAGCTTTCTTT.

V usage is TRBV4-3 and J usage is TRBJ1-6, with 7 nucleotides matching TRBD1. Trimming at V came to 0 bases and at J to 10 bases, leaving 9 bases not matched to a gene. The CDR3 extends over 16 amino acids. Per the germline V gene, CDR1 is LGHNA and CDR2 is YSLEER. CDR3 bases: TGCGCCAGCAGCCAAGATCGAGACAGGGAGTCGTCACCCCTCCACTTT. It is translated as CASSQDRDRESSPLHF.

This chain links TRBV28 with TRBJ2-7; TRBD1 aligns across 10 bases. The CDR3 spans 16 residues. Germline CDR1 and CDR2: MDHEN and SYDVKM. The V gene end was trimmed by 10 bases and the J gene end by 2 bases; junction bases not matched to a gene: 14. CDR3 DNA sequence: TGTGCCACCCAAACCCCGGGACAGGGGTTCGCCTACGAGCAGTACTTC. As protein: CATQTPGQGFAYEQYF. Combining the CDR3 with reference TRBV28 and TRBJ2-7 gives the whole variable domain DVKVTQSSRYLVKRTGEKVFLECVQDMDHENMFWYRQDPGLGLRLIYFSYDVKMKEKGDIPEGYSVSREKKERFSLILESASTNQTSMYLCATQTPGQGFAYEQYFGPGTRLTVT.

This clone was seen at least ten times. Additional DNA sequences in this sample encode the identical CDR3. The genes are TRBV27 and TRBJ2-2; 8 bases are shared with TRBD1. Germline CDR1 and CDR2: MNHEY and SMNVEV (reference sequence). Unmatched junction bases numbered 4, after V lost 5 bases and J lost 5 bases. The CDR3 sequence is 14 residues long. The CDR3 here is CASSRTGWTGELFF. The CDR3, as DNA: TGTGCCAGCAGTAGGACAGGGTGGACCGGGGAGCTGTTTTTT.

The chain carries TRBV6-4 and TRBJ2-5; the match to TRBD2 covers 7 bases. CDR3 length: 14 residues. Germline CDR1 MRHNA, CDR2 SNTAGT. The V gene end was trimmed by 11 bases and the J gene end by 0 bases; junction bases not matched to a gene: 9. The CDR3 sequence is CACTMGRDQETQYF. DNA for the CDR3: TGTGCCTGCACTATGGGGAGGGACCAAGAGACCCAGTACTTC.

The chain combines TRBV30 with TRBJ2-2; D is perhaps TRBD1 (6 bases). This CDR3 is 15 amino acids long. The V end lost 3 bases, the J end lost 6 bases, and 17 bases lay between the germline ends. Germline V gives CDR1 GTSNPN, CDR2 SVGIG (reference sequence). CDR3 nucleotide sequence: TGTGCCTGGAGCGCTTACAACAGGGTTGCCGGGGAGCTGTTTTTT. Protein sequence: CAWSAYNRVAGELFF.

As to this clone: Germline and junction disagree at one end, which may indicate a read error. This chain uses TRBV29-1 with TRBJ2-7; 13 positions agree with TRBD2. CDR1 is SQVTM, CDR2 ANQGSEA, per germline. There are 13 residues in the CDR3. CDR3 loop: CSVGGGLAGETFF. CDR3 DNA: TGCAGCGTTGGGGGCGGACTAGCGGGAGAGACCTTCTTC.

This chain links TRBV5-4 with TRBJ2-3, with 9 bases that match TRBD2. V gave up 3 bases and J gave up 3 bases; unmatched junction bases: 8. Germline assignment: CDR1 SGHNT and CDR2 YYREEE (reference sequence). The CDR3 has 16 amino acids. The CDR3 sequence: CASSWGTTSGTDTQYF. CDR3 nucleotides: TGTGCCAGCAGCTGGGGGACGACTAGCGGAACAGATACGCAGTATTTT.

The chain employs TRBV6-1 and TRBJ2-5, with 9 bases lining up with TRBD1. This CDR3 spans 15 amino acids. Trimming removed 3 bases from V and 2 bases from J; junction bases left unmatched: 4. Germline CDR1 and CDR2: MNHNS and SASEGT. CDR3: CASSDNRGPQETQYF. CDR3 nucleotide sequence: TGTGCCAGCAGTGATAACAGGGGGCCTCAAGAGACCCAGTACTTC.

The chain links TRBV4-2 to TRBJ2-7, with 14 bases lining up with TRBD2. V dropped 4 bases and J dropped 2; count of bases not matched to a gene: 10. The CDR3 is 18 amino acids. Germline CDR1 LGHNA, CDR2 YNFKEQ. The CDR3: CASSPGTSGRRSTYEQYF. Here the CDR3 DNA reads TGTGCCAGCAGCCCCGGGACTAGCGGGAGAAGAAGTACCTACGAGCAGTACTTC.

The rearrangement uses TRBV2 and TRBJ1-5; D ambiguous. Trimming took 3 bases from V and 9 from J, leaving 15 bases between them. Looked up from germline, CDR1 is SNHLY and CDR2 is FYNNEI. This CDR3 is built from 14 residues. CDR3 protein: CASSDPETLGPQHF. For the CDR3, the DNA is TGTGCCAGCAGTGACCCGGAGACCCTTGGGCCCCAGCATTTT.

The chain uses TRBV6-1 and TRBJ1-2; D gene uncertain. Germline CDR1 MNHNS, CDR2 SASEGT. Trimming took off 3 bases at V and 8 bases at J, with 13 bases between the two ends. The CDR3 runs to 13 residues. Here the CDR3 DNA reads TGTGCCAGCAGTGACACCCTTAGAGGCGGCTACACCTTC. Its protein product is CASSDTLRGGYTF.

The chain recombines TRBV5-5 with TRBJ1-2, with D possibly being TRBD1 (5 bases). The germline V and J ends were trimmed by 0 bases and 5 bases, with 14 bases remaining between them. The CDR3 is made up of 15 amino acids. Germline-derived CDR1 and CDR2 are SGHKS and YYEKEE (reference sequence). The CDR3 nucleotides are TGTGCCAGCAGCTTGGAATTAGTTGGGGCGTATGGCTACACCTTC. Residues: CASSLELVGAYGYTF.

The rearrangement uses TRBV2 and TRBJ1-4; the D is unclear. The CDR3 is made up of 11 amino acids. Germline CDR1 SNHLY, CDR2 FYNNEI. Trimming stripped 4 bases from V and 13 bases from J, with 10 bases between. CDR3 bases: TGTGCCAGCAGTGGATCGCGGGGACTGTTTTTT. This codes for CASSGSRGLFF.

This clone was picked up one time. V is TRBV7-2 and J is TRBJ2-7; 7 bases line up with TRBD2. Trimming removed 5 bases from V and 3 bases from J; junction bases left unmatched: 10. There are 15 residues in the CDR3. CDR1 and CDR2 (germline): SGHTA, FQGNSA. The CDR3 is CASSRSGTDLYEQYF. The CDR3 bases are TGTGCCAGCAGCCGGAGCGGGACCGACCTCTACGAGCAGTACTTC.

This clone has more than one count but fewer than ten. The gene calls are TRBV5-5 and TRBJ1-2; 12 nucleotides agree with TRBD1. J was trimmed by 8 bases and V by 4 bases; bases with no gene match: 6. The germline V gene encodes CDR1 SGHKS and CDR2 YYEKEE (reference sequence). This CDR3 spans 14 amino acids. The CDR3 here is CASSEEGQGAGYTF. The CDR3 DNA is TGTGCCAGCAGCGAAGAGGGACAGGGGGCCGGCTACACCTTC.

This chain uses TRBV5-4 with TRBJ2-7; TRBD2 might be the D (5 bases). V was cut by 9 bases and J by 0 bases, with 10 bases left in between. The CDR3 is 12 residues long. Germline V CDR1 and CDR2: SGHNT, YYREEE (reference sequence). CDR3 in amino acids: CATSGSSYEQYF. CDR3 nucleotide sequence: TGTGCCACTTCGGGGAGCTCCTACGAGCAGTACTTC.

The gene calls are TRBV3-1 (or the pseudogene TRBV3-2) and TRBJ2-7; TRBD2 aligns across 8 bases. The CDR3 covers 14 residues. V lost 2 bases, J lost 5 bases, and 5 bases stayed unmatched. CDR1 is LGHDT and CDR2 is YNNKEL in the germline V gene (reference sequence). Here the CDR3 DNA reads TGTGCCAGCAGCCAATCTAGCGGGCCGCACGAGCAGTACTTC. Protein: CASSQSSGPHEQYF.

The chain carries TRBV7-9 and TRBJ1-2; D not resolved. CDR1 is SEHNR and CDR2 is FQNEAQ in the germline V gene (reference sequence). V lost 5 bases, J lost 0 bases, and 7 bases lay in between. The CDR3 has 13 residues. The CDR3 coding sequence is TGTGCCAGCAGCCTTCGTCCTAACTATGGCTACACCTTC. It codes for CASSLRPNYGYTF. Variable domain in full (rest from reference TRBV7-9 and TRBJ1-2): DTGVSQNPRHKITKRGQNVTFRCDPISEHNRLYWYRQTLGQGPEFLTYFQNEAQLEKSRLLSDRFSAERPKGSFSTLEIQRTEQGDSAMYLCASSLRPNYGYTFGSGTRLTVV.